The clone carrying this TCR beta chain was recorded at least ten times. Its antigen is unidentified. All donors came from Russia, were Caucasian and healthy, and spanned ages roughly 6 to 95. About 10 milliliters of peripheral blood were drawn from each donor into EDTA-treated tubes. Through a sample-barcoded 5' primer and a J-beta primer mix, a second PCR was run for roughly 6 to 12 cycles. TCRdb re-called the 5' RACE reads with MiXCR, one entry per CDR3 protein. The sample contains 720,000 or so distinct CDR3 sequences, over 40% of which appear only once. With 5 bases removed from V and 4 bases from J, the gap between germline ends came to 18 bases. Per germline, CDR1 SGHVS and CDR2 FNYEAQ. The CDR3 runs 15 residues. This sample was included in a study of blood T cells in healthy people across ages. Broader study findings: With unsorted PBMCs, a conclusive comparison of naive versus antigen-experienced cells was not possible. Estimated diversity, derived from one million T cells, was regarded as an underestimate.

The gene calls are TRBV7-6 and TRBJ2-7; tentatively, D is TRBD1 (8 bases). The source is an elderly man in good health. The sample taken for sequencing was blood. The CDR3 here is CASSRYGQGGYEQYF. CDR3 nucleotides: TGTGCCAGCAGCCGCTATGGACAGGGAGGGTACGAGCAGTACTTC.